This TCR beta chain was captured in a study of response to subunit inactivated influenza vaccine. MiXCR, applied by TCRdb to the RT-PCR reads, yields one record per CDR3 protein. Of 590,000 or so distinct CDR3 sequences in the sample, around 15% are singletons; the top ten hold around 7.6%. Trimming pared 0 bases from V and 6 bases from J, leaving 9 bases between. The V gene's germline CDR1 is LGHNA and CDR2 YSLEER. This CDR3 region has 13 residues. Study results and limitations: It was the authors' suggestion that each seasonal influenza vaccination recruits few new T cells.

This clonotype was seen a few times. The antigen is unknown. The V and J genes are TRBV4-3 and TRBJ2-7; no firm D call. Sequencing was performed on PBMCs from blood, taken approximately 15 days before vaccination. This TCR was recovered from a man aged 50 to 60 who received an inactivated influenza vaccine. The chain's CDR3 is CASSQDMDAEQYF. The CDR3 bases are TGCGCCAGCAGCCAAGATATGGACGCCGAGCAGTACTTC.